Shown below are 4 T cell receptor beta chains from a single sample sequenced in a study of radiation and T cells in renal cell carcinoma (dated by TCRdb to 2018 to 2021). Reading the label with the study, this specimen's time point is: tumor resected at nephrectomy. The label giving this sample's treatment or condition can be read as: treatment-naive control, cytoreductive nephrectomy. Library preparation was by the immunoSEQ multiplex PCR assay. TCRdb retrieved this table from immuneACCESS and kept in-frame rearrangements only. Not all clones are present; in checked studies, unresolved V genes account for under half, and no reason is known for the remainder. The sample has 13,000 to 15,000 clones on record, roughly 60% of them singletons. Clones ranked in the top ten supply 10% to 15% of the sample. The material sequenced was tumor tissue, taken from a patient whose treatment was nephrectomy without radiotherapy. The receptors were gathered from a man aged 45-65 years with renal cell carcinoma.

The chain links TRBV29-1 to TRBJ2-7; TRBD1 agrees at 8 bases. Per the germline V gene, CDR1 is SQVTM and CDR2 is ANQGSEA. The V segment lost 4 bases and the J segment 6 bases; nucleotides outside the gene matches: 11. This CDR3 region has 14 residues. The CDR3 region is CSVVVDRAYPEQYF. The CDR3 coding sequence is TGCAGCGTTGTTGTGGACAGGGCTTATCCCGAGCAGTACTTC.

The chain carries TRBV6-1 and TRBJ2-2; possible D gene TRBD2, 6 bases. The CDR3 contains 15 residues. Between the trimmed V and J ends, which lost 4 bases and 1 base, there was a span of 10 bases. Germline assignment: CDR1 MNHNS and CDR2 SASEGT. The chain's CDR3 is CASSARGRNTGELFF. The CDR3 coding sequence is TGTGCCAGCAGTGCACGGGGGAGGAACACCGGGGAGCTGTTTTTT.

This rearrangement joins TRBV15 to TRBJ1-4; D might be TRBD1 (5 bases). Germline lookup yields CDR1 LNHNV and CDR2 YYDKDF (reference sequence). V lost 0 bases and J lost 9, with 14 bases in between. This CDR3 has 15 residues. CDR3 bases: TGTGCCACCAGCAGAGAAATAGGGGAGTCTCAAAAACTGTTTTTT. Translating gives CATSREIGESQKLFF.

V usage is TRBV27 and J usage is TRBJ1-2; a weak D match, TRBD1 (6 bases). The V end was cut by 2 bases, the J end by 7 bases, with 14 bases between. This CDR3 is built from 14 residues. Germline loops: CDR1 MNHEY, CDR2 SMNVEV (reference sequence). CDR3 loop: CASSLVGRGGGYTF. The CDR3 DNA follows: TGTGCCAGCAGTTTAGTCGGCAGGGGAGGTGGCTACACCTTC.